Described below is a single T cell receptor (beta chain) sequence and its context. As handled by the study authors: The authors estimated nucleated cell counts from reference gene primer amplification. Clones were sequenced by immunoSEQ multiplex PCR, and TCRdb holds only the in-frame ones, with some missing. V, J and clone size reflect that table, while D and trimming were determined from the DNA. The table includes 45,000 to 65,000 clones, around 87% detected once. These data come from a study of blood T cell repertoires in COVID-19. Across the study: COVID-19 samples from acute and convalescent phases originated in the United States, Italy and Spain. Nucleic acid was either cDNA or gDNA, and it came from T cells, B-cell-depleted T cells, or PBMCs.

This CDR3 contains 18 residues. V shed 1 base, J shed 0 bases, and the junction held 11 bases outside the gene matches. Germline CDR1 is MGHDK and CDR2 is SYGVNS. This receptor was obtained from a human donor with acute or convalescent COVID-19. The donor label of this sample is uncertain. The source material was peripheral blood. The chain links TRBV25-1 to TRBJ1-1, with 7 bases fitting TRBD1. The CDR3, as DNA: TGTGCCAGCAGTGAATTTCCGACCACCGGGACAGTGAACACTGAAGCTTTCTTT. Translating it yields CASSEFPTTGTVNTEAFF.